This T cell receptor (beta chain) was obtained from a study of T cell responses to AZD1222 COVID-19 vaccine. About this clone: Its antigen remains unidentified.

The study's findings and limits: The sample set comprised mostly white British donors with more females, and clonal diversity was possibly underestimated. After two AZD1222 doses, spike-specific TCR breadth and depth rose versus day 0. Sampling captured repertoires only after the peak T cell response.

Clones were read by immunoSEQ multiplex PCR, and TCRdb kept only the in-frame ones, dropping some. This table has around 270,000 clones, almost 95% appearing once. This CDR3 has 14 amino acids. The germline V gene encodes CDR1 LNHDA and CDR2 SQIVND (reference sequence). V dropped 6 bases and J dropped 4 bases, with 15 bases sitting between them. Sequenced here: peripheral blood, sampled 28 days after the second AZD1222 dose. The genes are TRBV19 and TRBJ1-2; a possible D gene is TRBD1 (6 bases). This sequence originates from an adult who received the AZD1222 COVID-19 vaccine. In DNA form, the CDR3 reads TGTGCCAGTAGCCCGGGGGGGCGCATCTATGGCTACACCTTC. It encodes CASSPGGRIYGYTF. The full variable domain, its missing parts supplied by reference TRBV19 and TRBJ1-2, is DGGITQSPKYLFRKEGQNVTLSCEQNLNHDAMYWYRQDPGQGLRLIYYSQIVNDFQKGDIAEGYSVSREKKESFPLTVTSAQKNPTAFYLCASSPGGRIYGYTFGSGTRLTVV.